The count of the clone carrying this T cell receptor beta chain is one. The data originate from a study of blood T cell repertoires in COVID-19. Per the authors' pipeline: Estimated nucleated cell counts came from reference gene primer amplification. Repertoires were generated with immunoSEQ multiplex PCR, while TCRdb's copy carries only in-frame clones and drops some. V and J calls and clone size come straight from that table; D and trimming were deduced from the DNA. The sample yields 410,000 or so clones, around 89% seen once. Trimming stripped 0 bases from V and 3 bases from J, with 6 bases between. CDR3 size: 15 residues. The germline gives CDR1 ENHRY, CDR2 SYGVKD.

The TCR was taken from a woman between 35 and 50 years old with COVID-19, enrolled during active disease. Sequencing used peripheral blood. The chain uses TRBV10-3 and TRBJ1-6; D ambiguous. CDR3 sequence: CAISESRDYNSPLHF. The CDR3 coding sequence is TGTGCCATCAGTGAGTCCCGAGACTATAATTCACCCCTCCACTTT.